The present entry profiles one TCR beta chain with its context. The antigen remains undetermined. The data were taken from a study of shared clonotypes between healthy human individuals. Study-wide context: CD8 memory received one plate per donor, CD8 naive two, CD4 memory three and CD4 naive three.

In the original analysis: Filtering differed since immunoSEQ provided only junctions, with no quality scores. Produced via immunoSEQ multiplex PCR; TCRdb's table is partial and in-frame only. The V and J calls and clone size are taken from that table; D and trimming were inferred from the DNA. The table records about 2.1 million clones, about 92% of them present only once. Naivety among CD8 cells was defined by CD45RO negativity and positive CCR7 selection, thereby excluding terminally differentiated effector memory CD45RA+ cells. Study-wide results and limits: The authors expected sequencing depth to affect clonotype sharing among donors. Roughly 5% of naive CD4 clonotypes were shared across a few donors.

The germline V gene has CDR1 MRHNA and CDR2 SNTAGT. Trimming took 4 bases from V and 3 from J, leaving 5 bases between them. The CDR3 spans 12 residues. This clonotype was sampled from a young man in good health. Some clones in this sample may be carry-over from other donors' samples. The specimen was naive CD8+ T cells from PBMCs. V is TRBV6-4 and J is TRBJ2-3; D gene uncertain. CDR3 sequence (DNA): TGTGCCAGCAGTGGGGGAACAGATACGCAGTATTTT. Its protein is CASSGGTDTQYF.